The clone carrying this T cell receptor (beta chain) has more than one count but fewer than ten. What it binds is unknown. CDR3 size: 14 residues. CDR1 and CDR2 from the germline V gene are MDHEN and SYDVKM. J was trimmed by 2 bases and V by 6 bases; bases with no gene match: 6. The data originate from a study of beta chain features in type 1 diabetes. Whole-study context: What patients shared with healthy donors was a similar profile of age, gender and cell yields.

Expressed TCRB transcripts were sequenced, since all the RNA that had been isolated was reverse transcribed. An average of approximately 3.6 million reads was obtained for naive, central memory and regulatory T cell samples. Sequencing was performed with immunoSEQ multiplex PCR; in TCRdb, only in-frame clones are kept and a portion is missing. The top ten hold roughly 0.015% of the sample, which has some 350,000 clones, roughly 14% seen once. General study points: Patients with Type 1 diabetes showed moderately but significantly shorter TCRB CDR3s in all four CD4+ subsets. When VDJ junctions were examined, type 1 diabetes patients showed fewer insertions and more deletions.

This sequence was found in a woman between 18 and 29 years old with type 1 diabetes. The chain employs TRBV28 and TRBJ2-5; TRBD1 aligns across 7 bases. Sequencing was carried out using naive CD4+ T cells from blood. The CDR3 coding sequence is TGTGCCAGCAGGATCGGGACAGCTCAAGAGACCCAGTACTTC. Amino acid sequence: CASRIGTAQETQYF.